Detailed here is one TCR beta chain. Its cognate antigen has yet to be identified. One base away there is no much larger clone; base qualities are not given. These data belong to a study of T-cell memory formation after mild COVID-19 (dated by TCRdb to about 2021). Concerning the study at large: Most TCR sequence clusters were specific to one of the two donors. Two young, previously healthy adult volunteers, one female and one male, were included in the cohort. In a couple of donors, T-cell clones that expanded and contracted after mild COVID-19 were tracked by sequencing TCRalpha and TCRbeta repertoires over time. The paper as a whole reports these results and caveats: SARS-CoV-2 specificity was not confirmed for the second-wave clones peaking on day 37. Contracting CD4+ clones turned up mainly in the CM and EM memory subsets, whereas EMRA was where CD8+ clones were enriched. From day 15 to 85, contracting clones showed balanced CD4/CD8 phenotypes, whereas a second wave of clones that expanded from day 15 to 37 leaned towards CD4+. The study covered only a couple of mild cases, and larger cohorts including severe cases with pre-infection samples were considered necessary. Some responding clones were detected in pre-infection memory, suggesting pre-existing cross-reactive memory T cells joined the SARS-CoV-2 response.

Ficoll-Paque density gradient centrifugation was used to isolate PBMCs. Spanning cysteine to phenylalanine, the CDR3 consists of 18 amino acids. Of all the DNA, just the CDR3 is kept, 54 bases in frame from base 1. CDR1 MNHEY and CDR2 SVGAGI are derived from the germline V gene. V is trimmed back by 0 bases and J by 4 bases, and the junction contains 9 bases that no gene match accounts for. Instrument used: Illumina NovaSeq 6000. TCRalpha and TCRbeta cDNA libraries were built by 5'RACE with constant-segment primers, adding sample barcodes and unique molecular identifiers. RNA was extracted from every sample with Trizol reagent. Libraries were amplified in two PCR steps, with a second sample barcode and Illumina TruSeq adapters added in the second step. Sequencing of the libraries was done on an Illumina NovaSeq, producing 2 x 150 bp paired-end reads. The paper's processing steps were these. Reads were demultiplexed and collapsed into UMI-guided consensus sequences with migec v1.2.7. With mixcr v2.1.11, UMI consensuses were aligned to TRA and TRB V and J templates and assembled into clonotypes. Expanded or contracted clonotypes were those called significant by both edgeR and NoisET, with noise models trained on biological replicates. For edgeR calls, the cutoffs were a false discovery rate-adjusted p below 0.01 and a log2 fold-change threshold of 1. PCA with hierarchical clustering of max-normalized trajectories of the 1000 most abundant clonotypes was used as exploratory dynamics analysis. The CD4 or CD8 phenotype of responding clones was assigned using the separately sequenced CD4+ and CD8+ repertoires. The public reads were reanalyzed by TCRdb: fastp trimming at Q25, MiXCR alignment, in-frame beta chains only. Entries are consolidated by CDR3 protein sequence, retaining the most common genes and DNA. These V and J calls are TCRdb output, not the study's own analysis. The sample table holds about 310,000 distinct CDR3 sequences, of which more than 15% were seen once. The top ten constitute 22% of the sample.

This TCR was sampled from a young man who had mild COVID-19 (a few samples of this study predate the infection). The sample titles of this study are shuffled in the database, so cell type and time point are left out; the donor was told from shared clones. Input material: PBMCs or a T cell subset sorted from them (not recorded which). The chain joins TRBV6-5 to TRBJ2-6, with 7 central nucleotides matching TRBD1. Here the CDR3 is given as CASSYSALQGSGANVLTF. The bases are TGTGCCAGCAGTTACTCGGCACTACAGGGGTCGGGGGCCAACGTCCTGACTTTC.